A selection of T cell receptor beta chains follows, all from one sample in a study of molecular identifiers for immune sequencing clone quantification. TCRdb re-called the PCR reads through MiXCR, storing one row per CDR3 protein. The sample contains 490,000 or so distinct CDR3 sequences, around 21% of which appear only once. Sequencing was done on a sample of naive CD8+ T cells from blood, with Jurkat cell RNA spiked in. The source of these receptors is a human donor in good health. Some libraries in this study had Jurkat cell RNA spiked in. Each CDR3 is given with its conserved first and last residue. Fields, in order: J gene, V gene, clone size, D gene, CDR3 protein. D genes are given only for firm matches. Part of the rows lack a size; the others show once, few, many or a class for expanded clones.

j_call: TRBJ2-7; v_call: TRBV7-9; clone_size: NA; d_call: NA; cdr3_aa: CASSFVGGYEQYF
j_call: TRBJ2-5; v_call: TRBV12-3/TRBV12-4; clone_size: NA; d_call: NA; cdr3_aa: CASRLTGSETQYF
j_call: TRBJ2-1; v_call: TRBV11-2; clone_size: few; d_call: TRBD2; cdr3_aa: CASSALAGGPREQFF
j_call: TRBJ2-5; v_call: TRBV7-8; clone_size: many; d_call: TRBD1; cdr3_aa: CASSLGRTGLQETQYF
j_call: TRBJ2-7; v_call: TRBV6-5; clone_size: NA; d_call: NA; cdr3_aa: CASSYSGASSYEQCF
j_call: TRBJ2-7; v_call: TRBV29-1; clone_size: NA; d_call: TRBD1; cdr3_aa: CSVARTGAASEQYF
j_call: TRBJ2-7; v_call: TRBV5-4; clone_size: many; d_call: NA; cdr3_aa: CASSLTGTGSYEQYF
j_call: TRBJ2-3; v_call: TRBV7-9; clone_size: many; d_call: NA; cdr3_aa: CASSAGGTDTQYF
j_call: TRBJ2-5; v_call: TRBV20-1; clone_size: NA; d_call: TRBD2; cdr3_aa: CSATPAGGGETQYF
j_call: TRBJ2-3; v_call: TRBV18; clone_size: many; d_call: NA; cdr3_aa: CASSPVASTDTQYF
j_call: TRBJ2-3; v_call: TRBV7-6; clone_size: few; d_call: NA; cdr3_aa: CASSSPAESTDTQYF
j_call: TRBJ1-1; v_call: TRBV7-2; clone_size: few; d_call: NA; cdr3_aa: CASSFIYASGLNIEAFF
j_call: TRBJ1-1; v_call: TRBV6-5; clone_size: NA; d_call: NA; cdr3_aa: CASNIRAGNTEAFF
j_call: TRBJ2-1; v_call: TRBV28; clone_size: few; d_call: NA; cdr3_aa: CASSLRGVEQFF
j_call: TRBJ1-3; v_call: TRBV2; clone_size: NA; d_call: NA; cdr3_aa: CASSAYWGPSSEGNTIYF
j_call: TRBJ2-1; v_call: TRBV12-3/TRBV12-4; clone_size: many; d_call: TRBD2; cdr3_aa: CASSLLAGDYNEQFF
j_call: TRBJ1-4; v_call: TRBV4-3; clone_size: NA; d_call: TRBD1; cdr3_aa: CASSQEPGTGPREKLFF
j_call: TRBJ1-5; v_call: TRBV2; clone_size: NA; d_call: TRBD1; cdr3_aa: CASKARTGEVGNQPQHF
j_call: TRBJ2-3; v_call: TRBV9; clone_size: NA; d_call: NA; cdr3_aa: CASSVGGESSTDTQYF
j_call: TRBJ2-1; v_call: TRBV10-3; clone_size: NA; d_call: TRBD2; cdr3_aa: CAISESLSGRVDEQFF
j_call: TRBJ2-1; v_call: TRBV24-1; clone_size: few; d_call: TRBD1; cdr3_aa: CAARGQESLSYNEQFF
j_call: TRBJ2-7; v_call: TRBV4-3; clone_size: few; d_call: NA; cdr3_aa: CASSQFHKRQGAYEQYF